Presented here are 6 T cell receptor beta chains from one specimen sequenced in a study of T cells after yellow fever vaccination. TCRdb used MiXCR to reprocess the 5' RACE reads, holding one entry per CDR3 protein. The sample shows 450,000 to 650,000 distinct CDR3 sequences, 13% of them seen only once. Sequenced material: PBMCs, taken on the day of the yellow fever booster vaccination. The receptors originated from a man aged 25 to 40 who received the YFV17D yellow fever vaccine.

This clonotype was counted between two and nine times. The chain joins TRBV7-2 to TRBJ2-1; D call uncertain. V dropped 4 bases and J dropped 3 bases, with 13 bases sitting between them. The CDR3 covers 15 residues. Germline lookup yields CDR1 SGHTA and CDR2 FQGNSA. Here the CDR3 DNA reads TGTGCCAGCAGCTCCACGTGGGCTATCTACAATGAGCAGTTCTTC. It specifies CASSSTWAIYNEQFF.

V is TRBV24-1 and J is TRBJ2-3; possibly TRBD1 or TRBD2 for D (6 bases each). Germline V CDR1 and CDR2: KGHDR, SFDVKD. This CDR3 has 13 amino acids. The V end lost 10 bases, the J end lost 0 bases, and 10 bases lay between the germline ends. CDR3 sequence (DNA): TGTGCCACGGGGGGCGGAAGCACAGATACGCAGTATTTT. Protein sequence: CATGGGSTDTQYF.

Only a few counts were recorded for this clonotype. The gene calls are TRBV27 and TRBJ2-1, with 7 bases identical to TRBD1. The CDR3 is 15 amino acids. The ends lost 5 bases at V and 5 bases at J; junction bases unmatched: 9. Germline V CDR1 and CDR2: MNHEY, SMNVEV (reference sequence). The CDR3 nucleotides are TGTGCCAGCAGTCACGGACAGGCCAGTAACAATGAGCAGTTCTTC. It yields the protein CASSHGQASNNEQFF.

This chain links TRBV5-1 with TRBJ2-6, with 7 bases lining up with TRBD1. Trimming at V came to 1 base and at J to 4 bases, leaving 5 bases not matched to a gene. Germline-derived CDR1 and CDR2 are SGHRS and YFSETQ. This CDR3 has 16 amino acids. For the CDR3, the DNA is TGCGCCAGCAGCTTGTTACAGGGGTCCGGGGCCAACGTCCTGACTTTC. Translating gives CASSLLQGSGANVLTF.

The chain joins TRBV20-1 to TRBJ2-7; D unclear. The V gene's germline CDR1 is DFQATT and CDR2 SNEGSKA (reference sequence). The CDR3 has 11 residues. The V end lost 6 bases, the J end lost 5 bases, and 11 bases lay between the germline ends. CDR3 bases: TGCAGTGCCGCCCCGGTAAACGAGCAGTACTTC. Translating gives CSAAPVNEQYF.

The genes are TRBV4-2 and TRBJ2-5; D is undetermined. This CDR3 is 15 amino acids long. The V gene lost 6 bases and the J gene lost 1 base, with 15 bases spanning the gap. Germline CDR1 reads LGHNA; CDR2 reads YNFKEQ. CDR3: CASSLGRSLQETQYF. The CDR3 coding sequence is TGTGCCAGCAGTCTGGGCCGGAGTCTCCAAGAGACCCAGTACTTC.